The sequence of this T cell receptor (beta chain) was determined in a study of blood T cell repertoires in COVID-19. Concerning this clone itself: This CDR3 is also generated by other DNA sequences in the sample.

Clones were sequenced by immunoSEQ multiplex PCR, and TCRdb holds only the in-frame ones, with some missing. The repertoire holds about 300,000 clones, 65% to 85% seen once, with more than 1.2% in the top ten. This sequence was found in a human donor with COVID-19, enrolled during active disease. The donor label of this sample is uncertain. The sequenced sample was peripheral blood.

The CDR3 loop reads CASSRTGTEAFF. CDR3 DNA sequence: TGTGCCAGCAGTCGGACGGGAACTGAAGCTTTCTTT. The chain combines TRBV6-5 with TRBJ1-1; no reliable D call. CDR3 size: 12 residues. Trimming shortened V by 5 bases and J by 5 bases, and 9 bases separated the two germline ends. CDR1 and CDR2 (germline): MNHEY, SVGAGI.